One and the same sample provided the 8 T cell receptor beta chains below, sequenced in a study of neoadjuvant anti-PD-1 for oral cavity cancer. Time point of the sample: after neoadjuvant nivolumab, at surgical resection. Measured with immunoSEQ multiplex PCR; TCRdb has only the in-frame clones, and not every one. This table has about 42,000 clones, roughly 77% appearing once. The material sequenced was PBMCs, taken after nivolumab (anti-PD-1) treatment. All receptors come from a person aged 35 to 85 with oral cavity squamous cell carcinoma.

CDR3 bases: TGTGCCAGTAACGGGCAATCCAACACTGAAGCTTTCTTT. It specifies CASNGQSNTEAFF. The rearrangement links TRBV19 to TRBJ1-1; D unresolved. The CDR3 contains 13 residues. Germline values: CDR1 LNHDA, CDR2 SQIVND (reference sequence). The V end lost 7 bases, the J end lost 2 bases, and 11 bases lay between the germline ends.

The chain carries TRBV7-9 and TRBJ2-3; 8 bases line up with TRBD1. Germline lookup yields CDR1 SEHNR and CDR2 FQNEAQ (reference sequence). The CDR3 sequence is 16 residues long. After removal of 5 bases from V and 2 bases from J, the junction contained 9 bases not matched to a gene. The CDR3 DNA follows: TGTGCCAGCAGCACCGCCGGGACAGGACCCACAGATACGCAGTATTTT. Translation gives CASSTAGTGPTDTQYF.

This clone has just a few counts. The genes are TRBV7-3 and TRBJ2-2; TRBD2 matches at 14 bases. This CDR3 contains 16 residues. The germline V gene encodes CDR1 SGHTA and CDR2 FQGTGA. After removal of 5 bases from V and 8 bases from J, the junction contained 7 bases not matched to a gene. The CDR3 DNA reads as TGTGCCAGCAGCCCGGGGACTAGCGGGAGAAAGGGGGAGCTGTTTTTT. Amino acids: CASSPGTSGRKGELFF. The whole variable domain, filled in from reference TRBV7-3 and TRBJ2-2, reads GAGVSQTPSNKVTEKGKYVELRCDPISGHTALYWYRQSLGQGPEFLIYFQGTGAADDSGLPNDRFFAVRPEGSVSTLKIQRTERGDSAVYLCASSPGTSGRKGELFFGEGSRLTVL.

The gene calls are TRBV19 and TRBJ1-5; D may be TRBD1 (6 bases). In germline, CDR1 is LNHDA, CDR2 SQIVND (reference sequence). The CDR3 has 15 amino acids. Trimming took off 7 bases at V and 6 bases at J, with 19 bases between the two ends. The CDR3 coding sequence is TGTGCCAGTATCGGAGGAGCAGGGGCAAGTCAGCCCCAGCATTTT. Its protein is CASIGGAGASQPQHF.

The gene calls are TRBV5-1 and TRBJ2-5, with 9 bases identical to TRBD1. The CDR3 runs to 14 residues. V shed 4 bases and J 4 bases; nucleotides not matched to a gene: 5. Per germline, CDR1 SGHRS and CDR2 YFSETQ. The CDR3 is CASSITGGRETQYF. The CDR3 coding sequence is TGCGCCAGCAGCATTACAGGGGGCCGAGAGACCCAGTACTTC.

In nucleotides, the CDR3 is TGTGCCAGTAGGGACAGGGGCGGAGAGACCCAGTACTTC. Translating it yields CASRDRGGETQYF. The chain recombines TRBV19 with TRBJ2-5, with 9 bases aligning to TRBD1. Trimming took 6 bases from V and 4 from J; bases not matched to a gene: 3. CDR1 and CDR2 (germline): LNHDA, SQIVND (reference sequence). The CDR3 sequence is 13 residues long.

This chain joins TRBV7-2 and TRBJ2-7, with 13 bases aligning to TRBD2. Germline CDR1 is SGHTA and CDR2 is FQGNSA. Trimming at V came to 5 bases and at J to 4 bases, leaving 2 bases not matched to a gene. This CDR3 is 14 amino acids long. The CDR3 nucleotides read TGTGCCAGCAGCCGGACTAGCGGGGGTTACGAGCAGTACTTC. Protein product: CASSRTSGGYEQYF. Combining the CDR3 with reference TRBV7-2 and TRBJ2-7 gives the whole variable domain GAGVSQSPSNKVTEKGKDVELRCDPISGHTALYWYRQSLGQGLEFLIYFQGNSAPDKSGLPSDRFSAERTGGSVSTLTIQRTQQEDSAVYLCASSRTSGGYEQYFGPGTRLTVT.

The V call is TRBV7-9, the J call TRBJ2-3, with D possibly matching TRBD1 (5 bases). CDR3 length: 15 residues. Germline CDR1 is SEHNR and CDR2 is FQNEAQ (reference sequence). The V end was cut by 1 base, the J end by 3 bases, with 11 bases between. CDR3 residues: CASSLEGKGTDTQYF. CDR3 sequence (DNA): TGTGCCAGCAGCTTAGAAGGGAAGGGGACAGATACGCAGTATTTT.